Given below is one T cell receptor (beta chain) in context. With 4 bases clipped from V and 11 bases from J, the junction kept 3 bases outside the gene matches. Looked up from germline, CDR1 is SGHNT and CDR2 is YYREEE (reference sequence). The CDR3 runs to 13 residues. This entry is derived from a study of blood T cell repertoires in COVID-19. About the study: Sources were T cells, B-cell-depleted T cells, or PBMCs; the material itself was cDNA or gDNA.

Original handling: Counts of nucleated cells, estimated from reference gene primer amplification, were obtained. Using immunoSEQ multiplex PCR, the repertoire was profiled, and TCRdb retains in-frame clones only, with some absent. That table is the source of V, J and clone size, and D and trimming were worked out from the DNA. This table has around 150,000 clones, around 80% appearing once. This clonotype was obtained from a woman older than 75 with acute or convalescent COVID-19. This sequence joins TRBV5-4 and TRBJ2-3; 14 nucleotides align to TRBD2. Source material: peripheral blood. The CDR3 is CASSPGLAGGQYF. The CDR3 DNA reads TGTGCCAGCAGCCCTGGACTAGCGGGGGGGCAGTATTTT.